This T cell receptor (beta chain) is from a study of cytomegalovirus exposure and HLA in healthy donors. Across the study: Earlier results showed almost 120 million unique TCR beta sequences derived from approximately 180 million T cells. Study conclusions and caveats: Later analysis associated a missense DCLRE1C variant with TCR beta V- and J-gene trimming.

Germline loops: CDR1 LGHNA, CDR2 YSLEER. The CDR3 spans 17 residues. Trimming stripped 1 base from V and 2 bases from J, with 14 bases between. Only a few counts were recorded for this clone. The target antigen is unknown. Additional DNA sequences in this sample encode the identical CDR3. This PCR relied on a set of 60 Vbeta primers and 13 Jbeta primers. The data were produced by immunoSEQ multiplex PCR, yet TCRdb's version contains in-frame clones alone and is incomplete. Of 55,000 to 85,000 clones in the sample, roughly two thirds were seen once. This sequence was found in a woman in her 50s in good health and CMV-seronegative. The sequenced sample consisted of PBMCs. V gene TRBV4-3 combines with J gene TRBJ1-4, with D possibly matching TRBD1 (6 bases). In DNA form, the CDR3 reads TGCGCCAGCAGCCAAGGGGCCAGGGGAGCGACTAATGAAAAACTGTTTTTT. This gives the protein CASSQGARGATNEKLFF.